One and the same sample provided the 8 T cell receptor beta chains below, sequenced in a study of lymphopenia after photon versus proton radiotherapy. Libraries were prepared by immunoSEQ multiplex PCR; TCRdb keeps only in-frame clonotypes and omits some of them. The repertoire includes tens of thousands of clones, around nine tenths of them detected once, and 47% sits in the top ten. Material: peripheral blood, obtained from a patient treated with proton-based radiotherapy. The receptors here all came from an older woman with cholangiocarcinoma. Some clones in this sample may be carry-over from other donors' samples.

V usage is TRBV28 and J usage is TRBJ1-2; D is uncertain. The CDR3 has 12 residues. The V end was cut by 8 bases, the J end by 1 base, with 8 bases between. Germline V gene lookup returns CDR1 MDHEN and CDR2 SYDVKM. The CDR3 protein is CASGESNYGYTF. The CDR3 DNA reads as TGTGCCAGCGGTGAGAGTAACTATGGCTACACCTTC.

This chain uses TRBV6-5 with TRBJ2-1, with D perhaps matching TRBD2 (7 bases). The germline V gene has CDR1 MNHEY and CDR2 SVGAGI. The CDR3 has 16 amino acids. V was pared by 2 bases and J by 0 bases, with 11 bases between. The CDR3 DNA sequence: TGTGCCAGCAGTTACGAGGGAGGGGGCTCCTACAATGAGCAGTTCTTC. The encoded protein is CASSYEGGGSYNEQFF.

CDR3 DNA sequence: TGTGCCAGCAGCCCAGGACTAGCGGGGGGCAATGAGCAGTTCTTC. Encoded protein: CASSPGLAGGNEQFF. The rearrangement joins TRBV11-2 to TRBJ2-1; 14 bases line up with TRBD2. J lost 6 bases, V lost 5 bases, and 3 bases had no gene match. CDR1 is SGHAT and CDR2 is FQNNGV in the germline V gene. The CDR3 consists of 15 residues.

The chain uses TRBV5-1 and TRBJ2-2; tentatively, D is TRBD1 (6 bases). Trimming cost V 0 bases and J 0 bases, with 9 bases left between them. The CDR3 spans 16 residues. The germline V gene has CDR1 SGHRS and CDR2 YFSETQ. CDR3 loop: CASSLARQANTGELFF. CDR3 bases: TGCGCCAGCAGCTTGGCAAGACAGGCGAACACCGGGGAGCTGTTTTTT.

V and J are TRBV27 and TRBJ1-2; 10 nucleotides agree with TRBD1. Germline trimming cut 6 bases from V and 6 bases from J; bases unmatched to any gene: 13. The germline gives CDR1 MNHEY, CDR2 SMNVEV (reference sequence). This CDR3 is 16 amino acids long. The CDR3 DNA reads TGTGCCAGCAGGGGACAGGGGAGAAAATTTCTTAATGGCTACACCTTC. Its protein is CASRGQGRKFLNGYTF.

The CDR3 sequence: CSVEPPNTGELFF. As DNA, the CDR3 is TGCAGCGTTGAGCCCCCGAACACCGGGGAGCTGTTTTTT. The rearrangement uses TRBV29-1 and TRBJ2-2, with D unclear. V lost 3 bases, J lost 0 bases, and 5 bases lay in between. CDR3 length equals 13 residues. Germline V gene data show CDR1 as SQVTM and CDR2 as ANQGSEA.

CDR3 in DNA: TGTGCCAGCAGCCTGATAGCGGGGGGGCCGCAAGAGACCCAGTACTTC. Translated, it gives CASSLIAGGPQETQYF. The chain links TRBV5-6 to TRBJ2-5; 11 bases align to TRBD2. Per germline, CDR1 SGHDT and CDR2 YYEEEE. CDR3 length: 16 residues. V was pared by 4 bases and J by 2 bases, with 7 bases of the junction left unmatched.

V and J are TRBV15 and TRBJ1-2, with unresolved D. The CDR3 is 16 amino acids. CDR1 and CDR2 (germline): LNHNV, YYDKDF (reference sequence). Trimming removed 0 bases at V and 14 bases at J, with 25 bases between. The CDR3 region is CATSRDSQASSIWLTF. CDR3 DNA: TGTGCCACCAGCAGAGATTCCCAGGCCTCTTCCATATGGTTGACCTTC.